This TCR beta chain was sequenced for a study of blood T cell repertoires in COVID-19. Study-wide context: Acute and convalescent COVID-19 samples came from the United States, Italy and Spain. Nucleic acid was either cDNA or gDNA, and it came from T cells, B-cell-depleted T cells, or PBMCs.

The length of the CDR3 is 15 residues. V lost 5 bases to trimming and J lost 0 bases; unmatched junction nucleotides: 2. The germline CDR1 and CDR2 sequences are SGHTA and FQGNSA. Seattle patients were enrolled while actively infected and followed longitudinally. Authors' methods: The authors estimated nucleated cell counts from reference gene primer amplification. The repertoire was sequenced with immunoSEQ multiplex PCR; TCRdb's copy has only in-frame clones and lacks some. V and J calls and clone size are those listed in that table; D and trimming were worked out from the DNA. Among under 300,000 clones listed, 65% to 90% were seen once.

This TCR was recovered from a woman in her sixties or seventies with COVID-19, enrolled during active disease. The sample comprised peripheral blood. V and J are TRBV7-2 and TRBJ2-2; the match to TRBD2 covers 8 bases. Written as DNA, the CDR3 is TGTGCCAGCAGCCCCGGGGGGGCGAACACCGGGGAGCTGTTTTTT. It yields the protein CASSPGGANTGELFF. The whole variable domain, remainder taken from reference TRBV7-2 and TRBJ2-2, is GAGVSQSPSNKVTEKGKDVELRCDPISGHTALYWYRQSLGQGLEFLIYFQGNSAPDKSGLPSDRFSAERTGGSVSTLTIQRTQQEDSAVYLCASSPGGANTGELFFGEGSRLTVL.